This T cell receptor beta chain was observed in a study of OX40 agonist ivuxolimab in advanced cancers. The investigators sampled blood at baseline, at cycle 4 day 1, and at cycle 7 day 1. Measured with immunoSEQ multiplex PCR; TCRdb has only the in-frame clones, and not every one. The table records some 80,000 clones, almost 95% of them present only once. As regards this clone: Its antigen is currently unknown.

Study-wide results and caveats: Undetermined was the antigen specificity of the expanded peripheral T cells. More expanded clones were found, on average, in CD8+ than in CD4+ T cells.

The ends were cut back, 6 bases at V and 4 bases at J, with 13 bases in the middle. The germline V gene encodes CDR1 MNHNY and CDR2 SVGAGI (reference sequence). The CDR3 length is 14 residues. The chain employs TRBV6-6 and TRBJ1-5; maybe TRBD1 (5 bases). This receptor was taken from an adult with an advanced solid tumor such as melanoma, head and neck, liver or kidney cancer. The sample consisted of CD4+ or CD8+ T cells sorted from blood, taken in a trial of the OX40 agonist ivuxolimab. CDR3 nucleotide sequence: TGTGCCAGCAGCCGCAGGGTGGATAATCAGCCCCAGCATTTT. Protein sequence: CASSRRVDNQPQHF.